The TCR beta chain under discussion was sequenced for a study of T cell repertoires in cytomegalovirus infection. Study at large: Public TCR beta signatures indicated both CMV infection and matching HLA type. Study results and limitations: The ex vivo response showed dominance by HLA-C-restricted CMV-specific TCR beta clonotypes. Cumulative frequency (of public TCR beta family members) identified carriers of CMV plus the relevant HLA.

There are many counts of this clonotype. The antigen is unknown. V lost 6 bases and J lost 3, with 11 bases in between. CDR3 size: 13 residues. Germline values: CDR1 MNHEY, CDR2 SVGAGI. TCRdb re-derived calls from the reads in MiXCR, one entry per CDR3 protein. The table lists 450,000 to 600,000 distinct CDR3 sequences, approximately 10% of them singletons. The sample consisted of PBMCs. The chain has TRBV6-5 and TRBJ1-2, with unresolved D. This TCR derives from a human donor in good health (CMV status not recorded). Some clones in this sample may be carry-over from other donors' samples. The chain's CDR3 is CASRLDGDYGYTF. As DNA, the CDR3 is TGTGCCAGCAGGTTGGACGGAGACTATGGCTACACCTTC.